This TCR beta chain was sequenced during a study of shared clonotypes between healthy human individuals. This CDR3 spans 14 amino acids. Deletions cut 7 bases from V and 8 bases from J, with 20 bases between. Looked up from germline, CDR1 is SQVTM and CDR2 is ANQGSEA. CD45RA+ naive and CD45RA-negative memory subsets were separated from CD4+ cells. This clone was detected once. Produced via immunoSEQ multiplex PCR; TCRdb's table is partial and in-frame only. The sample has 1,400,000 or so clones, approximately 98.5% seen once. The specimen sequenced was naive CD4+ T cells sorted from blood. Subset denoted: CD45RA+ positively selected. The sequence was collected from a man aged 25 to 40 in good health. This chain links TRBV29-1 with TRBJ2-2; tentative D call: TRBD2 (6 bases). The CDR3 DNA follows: TGCAGCGCGGCAATCGGGGGAGTGTCTGGGGAGCTGTTTTTT. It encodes CSAAIGGVSGELFF.